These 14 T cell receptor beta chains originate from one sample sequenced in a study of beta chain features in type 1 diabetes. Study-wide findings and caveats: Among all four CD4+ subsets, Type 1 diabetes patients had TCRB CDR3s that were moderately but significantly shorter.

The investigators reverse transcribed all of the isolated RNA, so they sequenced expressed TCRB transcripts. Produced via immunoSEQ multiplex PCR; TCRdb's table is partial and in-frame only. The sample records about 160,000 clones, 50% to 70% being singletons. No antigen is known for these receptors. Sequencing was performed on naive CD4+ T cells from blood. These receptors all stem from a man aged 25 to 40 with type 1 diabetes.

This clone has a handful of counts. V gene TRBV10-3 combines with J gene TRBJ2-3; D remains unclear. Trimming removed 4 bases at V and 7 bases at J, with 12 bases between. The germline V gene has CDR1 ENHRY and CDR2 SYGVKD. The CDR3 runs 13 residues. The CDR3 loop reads CAISGVRDYTQYF. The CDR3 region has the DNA TGTGCCATCAGTGGCGTTCGTGACTATACGCAGTATTTT.

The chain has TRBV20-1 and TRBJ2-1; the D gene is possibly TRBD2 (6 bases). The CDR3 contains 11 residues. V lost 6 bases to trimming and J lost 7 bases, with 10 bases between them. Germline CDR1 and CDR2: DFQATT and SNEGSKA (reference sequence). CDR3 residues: CSAPTRNEQFF. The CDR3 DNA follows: TGCAGTGCGCCGACTAGAAATGAGCAGTTCTTC.

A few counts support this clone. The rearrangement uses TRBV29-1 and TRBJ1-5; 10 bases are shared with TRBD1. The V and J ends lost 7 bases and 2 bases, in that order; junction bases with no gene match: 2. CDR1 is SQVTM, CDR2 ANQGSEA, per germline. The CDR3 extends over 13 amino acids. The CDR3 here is CSGGQGGNQPQHF. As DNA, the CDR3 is TGCAGCGGTGGACAGGGGGGCAATCAGCCCCAGCATTTT.

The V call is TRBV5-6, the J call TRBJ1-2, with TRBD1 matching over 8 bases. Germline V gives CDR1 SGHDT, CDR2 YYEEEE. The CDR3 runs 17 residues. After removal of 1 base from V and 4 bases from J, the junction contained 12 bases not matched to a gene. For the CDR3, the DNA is TGTGCCAGCAGCTTGAAGCCGGGACAGGTGATTCTCTATGGCTACACCTTC. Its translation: CASSLKPGQVILYGYTF.

The CDR3 sequence: CATQGSADTQYF. DNA of the CDR3: TGTGCCACCCAGGGTTCGGCAGATACGCAGTATTTT. V and J are TRBV6-1 and TRBJ2-3; perhaps TRBD1 as D (5 bases). CDR1 and CDR2 from the germline V gene are MNHNS and SASEGT. The CDR3 runs 12 residues. With 10 bases removed from V and 4 bases from J, the gap between germline ends came to 12 bases.

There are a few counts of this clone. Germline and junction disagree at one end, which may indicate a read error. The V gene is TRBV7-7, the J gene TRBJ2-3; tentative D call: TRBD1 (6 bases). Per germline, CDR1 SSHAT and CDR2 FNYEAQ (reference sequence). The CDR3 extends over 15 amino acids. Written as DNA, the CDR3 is TGTGCTAGCAGCCCACAGGGAGCTTTCACAGATACGCAGTATTTT. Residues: CASSPQGAFTDTQYF.

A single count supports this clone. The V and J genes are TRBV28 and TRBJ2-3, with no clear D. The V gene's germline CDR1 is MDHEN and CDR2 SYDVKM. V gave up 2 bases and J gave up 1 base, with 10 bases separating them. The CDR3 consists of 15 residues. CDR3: CASSLRAPGTDTQYF. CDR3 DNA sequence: TGTGCCAGCAGTTTAAGGGCACCGGGCACAGATACGCAGTATTTT.

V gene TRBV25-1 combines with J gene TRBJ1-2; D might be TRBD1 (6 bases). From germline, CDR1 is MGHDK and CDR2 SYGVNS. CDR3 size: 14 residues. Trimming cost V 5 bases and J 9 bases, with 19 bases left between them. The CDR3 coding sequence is TGTGCCAGCAGTTTTTCAGGGACAAATTTACGCTACACCTTC. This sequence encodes CASSFSGTNLRYTF.

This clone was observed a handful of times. The CDR3 region has the DNA TGCAGCGTTGAAGCGACAGGCTTCTATGGCTACACCTTC. This translates into CSVEATGFYGYTF. This chain uses TRBV29-1 with TRBJ1-2; D possibly corresponds to TRBD1 (6 bases). The CDR3 spans 13 residues. V lost 1 base to trimming and J lost 4 bases, with 10 bases between them. Germline loops: CDR1 SQVTM, CDR2 ANQGSEA. The full variable domain, with the rest looked up from reference TRBV29-1 and TRBJ1-2, is SAVISQKPSRDICQRGTSLTIQCQVDSQVTMMFWYRQQPGQSLTLIATANQGSEATYESGFVIDKFPISRPNLTFSTLTVSNMSPEDSSIYLCSVEATGFYGYTFGSGTRLTVV.

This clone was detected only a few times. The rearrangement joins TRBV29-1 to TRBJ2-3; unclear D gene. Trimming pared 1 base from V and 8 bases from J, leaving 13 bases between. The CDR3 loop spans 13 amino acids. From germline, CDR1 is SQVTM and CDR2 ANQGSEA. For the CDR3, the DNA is TGCAGCGTTGAAGCCGTGATCGGCGGTACGCAGTATTTT. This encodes CSVEAVIGGTQYF.

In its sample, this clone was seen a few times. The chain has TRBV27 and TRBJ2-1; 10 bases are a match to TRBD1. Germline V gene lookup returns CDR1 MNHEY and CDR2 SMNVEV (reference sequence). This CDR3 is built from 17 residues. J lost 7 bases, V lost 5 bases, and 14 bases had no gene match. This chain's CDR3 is CASSPRERQGAGNEQFF. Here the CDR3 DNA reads TGTGCCAGCAGTCCAAGAGAGAGACAGGGGGCTGGGAATGAGCAGTTCTTC.

Written as DNA, the CDR3 is TGCAGCGCGCGCCGGGACAGGGCCTACGAGCAGTACTTC. Translated: CSARRDRAYEQYF. The chain has TRBV29-1 and TRBJ2-7, with 9 nucleotides matching TRBD1. The junction had 6 bases not matched to a gene; V was cut back by 7 bases and J by 2 bases. The CDR3 loop spans 13 amino acids. Per the germline V gene, CDR1 is SQVTM and CDR2 is ANQGSEA.

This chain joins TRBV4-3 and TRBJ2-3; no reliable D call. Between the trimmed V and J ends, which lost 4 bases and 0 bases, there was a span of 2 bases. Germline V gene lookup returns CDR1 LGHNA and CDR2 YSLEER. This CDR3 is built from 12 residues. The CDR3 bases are TGCGCCAGCAGCCTGAGCACAGATACGCAGTATTTT. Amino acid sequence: CASSLSTDTQYF.

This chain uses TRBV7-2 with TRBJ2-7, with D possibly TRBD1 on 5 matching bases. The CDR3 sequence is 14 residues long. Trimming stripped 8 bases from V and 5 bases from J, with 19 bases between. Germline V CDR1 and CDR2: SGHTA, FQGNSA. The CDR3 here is CASSWGRVIHEQYF. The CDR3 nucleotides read TGTGCCAGCTCCTGGGGCAGGGTTATCCACGAGCAGTACTTC. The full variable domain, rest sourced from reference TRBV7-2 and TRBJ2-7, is GAGVSQSPSNKVTEKGKDVELRCDPISGHTALYWYRQSLGQGLEFLIYFQGNSAPDKSGLPSDRFSAERTGGSVSTLTIQRTQQEDSAVYLCASSWGRVIHEQYFGPGTRLTVT.